One and the same sample provided the 19 T cell receptor beta chains below, sequenced in a study of T cell changes during pregnancy in multiple sclerosis. Generated by immunoSEQ multiplex PCR, the TCRdb table keeps only in-frame clones and is missing some. This repertoire shows over 25,000 clones, about 88% found once; its top ten account for 0.44%. The sample in question was CD4+ T cells from peripheral blood mononuclear cells, obtained in the second trimester of pregnancy. All receptors come from a female donor in good health, enrolled as a control in a pregnancy study.

V gene TRBV5-1 combines with J gene TRBJ2-5; 9 nucleotides match TRBD2. This CDR3 is built from 18 residues. In germline, CDR1 is SGHRS, CDR2 YFSETQ. Trimming at V came to 0 bases and at J to 7 bases, leaving 16 bases not matched to a gene. The CDR3 is CASSLVTRGGAERGTQYF. CDR3 nucleotide sequence: TGCGCCAGCAGCTTGGTGACGCGCGGGGGGGCCGAGAGGGGGACCCAGTACTTC. Full variable domain (missing parts from reference TRBV5-1 and TRBJ2-5): KAGVTQTPRYLIKTRGQQVTLSCSPISGHRSVSWYQQTPGQGLQFLFEYFSETQRNKGNFPGRFSGRQFSNSRSEMNVSTLELGDSALYLCASSLVTRGGAERGTQYFGPGTRLLVL.

V and J are TRBV27 and TRBJ1-5; D is possibly TRBD1 (6 bases). Trimming removed 5 bases from V and 0 bases from J, with 8 bases in between. The CDR3 has 14 amino acids. Per the germline V gene, CDR1 is MNHEY and CDR2 is SMNVEV (reference sequence). For the CDR3, the DNA is TGTGCCAGCAGTCTACAGGGTAGCAATCAGCCCCAGCATTTT. Translating gives CASSLQGSNQPQHF.

A word on this clone: The junction does not match germline at one end; this may be a read error. The chain links TRBV18 to TRBJ2-1; possibly TRBD2 for D (6 bases). Germline V gene sequence: CDR1 KGHSH, CDR2 LQKENI. This CDR3 is built from 12 residues. The CDR3 loop is CASAPGGREQFF. In nucleotides, the CDR3 is TGTGCCAGCGCACCCGGGGGACGTGAGCAGTTCTTC.

The chain carries TRBV14 and TRBJ1-2; D not certain. The germline V gene has CDR1 SGHDN and CDR2 FVKESK. The CDR3 is 14 amino acids. V was shortened by 0 bases and J by 4 bases, with 9 bases between the two germline ends. CDR3 bases: TGTGCCAGCAGCCAAGATCGGGGTTTCTATGGCTACACCTTC. Amino acids: CASSQDRGFYGYTF.

The chain recombines TRBV6-5 with TRBJ1-4; D is unresolved. The CDR3 runs to 15 residues. CDR1 is MNHEY and CDR2 is SVGAGI in the germline V gene. Trimming took off 2 bases at V and 4 bases at J, with 11 bases between the two ends. The CDR3 nucleotides read TGTGCCAGCAGTTACGCGGGGAAGGTTAATGAAAAACTGTTTTTT. As protein: CASSYAGKVNEKLFF.

The rearrangement uses TRBV29-1 and TRBJ2-3; 13 bases agree with TRBD2. The CDR3 runs 16 residues. Germline V CDR1 and CDR2: SQVTM, ANQGSEA. The V segment lost 2 bases and the J segment 0 bases; nucleotides outside the gene matches: 2. The CDR3 reads CSVERTSGSSTDTQYF. The CDR3 DNA reads TGCAGCGTTGAAAGGACTAGCGGGAGTAGCACAGATACGCAGTATTTT.

V and J are TRBV9 and TRBJ2-7, with TRBD1 as a possible D gene (6 bases). V was cut by 0 bases and J by 3 bases, with 10 bases left in between. The CDR3 is 14 residues long. The germline CDR1 and CDR2 sequences are SGDLS and YYNGEE. CDR3 protein: CASSVAQGFYEQYF. In DNA form, the CDR3 reads TGTGCCAGCAGCGTAGCTCAGGGGTTCTACGAGCAGTACTTC.

The J gene is TRBJ1-3, the V gene TRBV7-8; D gene unclear. The CDR3 is made up of 16 amino acids. Between the trimmed V and J ends, which lost 1 base and 0 bases, there was a span of 10 bases. In germline, CDR1 is SGHVS, CDR2 FQNEAQ. CDR3 DNA sequence: TGTGCCAGCAGCTTAGTCGTCGGCGGCTCTGGAAACACCATATATTTT. It is translated as CASSLVVGGSGNTIYF.

CDR3 protein: CASSVPGQGNYGYTF. DNA of the CDR3: TGCGCCAGCAGTGTGCCCGGACAGGGTAACTATGGCTACACCTTC. The chain combines TRBV10-1 with TRBJ1-2; TRBD1 aligns across 8 bases. From germline, CDR1 is WNHNN and CDR2 SYGVQD (reference sequence). The CDR3 has 15 amino acids. The V segment lost 4 bases and the J segment 1 base; nucleotides outside the gene matches: 5.

The chain couples TRBV6-5 to TRBJ1-6; no clear D. Trimming removed 3 bases from V and 7 bases from J, with 13 bases in between. The germline V gene encodes CDR1 MNHEY and CDR2 SVGAGI. The CDR3 covers 15 residues. The CDR3 region is CASSYSGWGNSPLHF. The CDR3 DNA follows: TGTGCCAGCAGTTATTCGGGGTGGGGAAATTCACCCCTCCACTTT.

The gene calls are TRBV29-1 and TRBJ2-3, with 11 positions matching TRBD2. The CDR3 sequence is 13 residues long. Germline-derived CDR1 and CDR2 are SQVTM and ANQGSEA. V dropped 6 bases and J dropped 5; count of bases not matched to a gene: 4. The CDR3 spells CSVRLAGKDTQYF. The CDR3 DNA follows: TGCAGCGTCCGACTAGCGGGGAAAGATACGCAGTATTTT.

V gene TRBV29-1 combines with J gene TRBJ2-3, with D perhaps TRBD2 (5 bases). CDR1 and CDR2 from the germline V gene are SQVTM and ANQGSEA. The CDR3 spans 16 residues. Trimming took off 7 bases at V and 0 bases at J, with 20 bases between the two ends. CDR3 residues: CSASQMRRTSTDTQYF. CDR3 nucleotides: TGCAGCGCCTCACAAATGCGGCGGACTAGCACAGATACGCAGTATTTT.

The chain combines TRBV7-9 with TRBJ1-4; D not resolved. Trimming stripped 1 base from V and 3 bases from J, with 6 bases between. From germline, CDR1 is SEHNR and CDR2 FQNEAQ (reference sequence). The CDR3 has 14 residues. This chain's CDR3 is CASSLVGSNEKLFF. CDR3 bases: TGTGCCAGCAGCTTAGTCGGTTCTAATGAAAAACTGTTTTTT. The variable domain in full, completed from reference TRBV7-9 and TRBJ1-4, reads DTGVSQNPRHKITKRGQNVTFRCDPISEHNRLYWYRQTLGQGPEFLTYFQNEAQLEKSRLLSDRFSAERPKGSFSTLEIQRTEQGDSAMYLCASSLVGSNEKLFFGSGTQLSVL.

This chain uses TRBV15 with TRBJ2-7; D gene uncertain. CDR3 length: 14 amino acids. Germline CDR1 and CDR2: LNHNV and YYDKDF (reference sequence). Trimming cost V 0 bases and J 6 bases, with 12 bases left between them. As DNA, the CDR3 is TGTGCCACCAGCAGAGATTCCGCGCTCGGCGAGCAGTACTTC. It specifies CATSRDSALGEQYF.

This clone was found once. The V call is TRBV7-9, the J call TRBJ2-2; 11 bases match TRBD2. Germline CDR1 and CDR2: SEHNR and FQNEAQ (reference sequence). This CDR3 has 19 residues. The V segment lost 3 bases and the J segment 6 bases; nucleotides outside the gene matches: 15. For the CDR3, the DNA is TGTGCCAGCAGCTTCCCAACCAAAAAACCGGGACTAGCGGCCGGGGAGCTGTTTTTT. Amino acids: CASSFPTKKPGLAAGELFF.

The chain carries TRBV18 and TRBJ1-3; 9 bases agree with TRBD1. CDR1 KGHSH and CDR2 LQKENI come from the germline V gene. The CDR3 is made up of 16 amino acids. V gave up 6 bases and J gave up 2 bases; unmatched junction bases: 8. This CDR3 reads CASSLFGQGTGNTIYF. The CDR3 region has the DNA TGTGCCAGCTCCCTATTCGGACAGGGGACTGGAAACACCATATATTTT.

The chain's CDR3 is CASSRPGHRNTEAFF. The CDR3 nucleotides read TGTGCCAGCAGCAGACCGGGACACCGGAACACTGAAGCTTTCTTT. The chain joins TRBV6-5 to TRBJ1-1; D is possibly TRBD1 (6 bases). CDR1 and CDR2 (germline): MNHEY, SVGAGI. The CDR3 totals 15 residues. V was shortened by 6 bases and J by 1 base, with 15 bases between the two germline ends.

This clone was picked up one time. The rearrangement links TRBV7-8 to TRBJ2-1; 12 bases are a match to TRBD2. Germline CDR1 reads SGHVS; CDR2 reads FQNEAQ. The CDR3 is made up of 15 amino acids. The V and J ends lost 1 base and 7 bases, in that order; junction bases with no gene match: 2. The CDR3 loop reads CASSLGLAGENEQFF. CDR3 in DNA: TGTGCCAGCAGCTTAGGACTAGCGGGAGAAAATGAGCAGTTCTTC.

The chain has TRBV9 and TRBJ1-1; TRBD1 agrees at 8 bases. This CDR3 has 17 amino acids. Germline values: CDR1 SGDLS, CDR2 YYNGEE. Losses at the gene ends were 1 base for V and 4 bases for J; bases not matched to a gene: 12. CDR3 loop: CASSVTTYRGKSTEAFF. The CDR3, as DNA: TGTGCCAGCAGCGTAACTACATACAGGGGGAAAAGCACTGAAGCTTTCTTT. Full variable domain (missing parts from reference TRBV9 and TRBJ1-1): DSGVTQTPKHLITATGQRVTLRCSPRSGDLSVYWYQQSLDQGLQFLIQYYNGEERAKGNILERFSAQQFPDLHSELNLSSLELGDSALYFCASSVTTYRGKSTEAFFGQGTRLTVV.